The clone carrying this T cell receptor beta chain has a handful of counts. The CDR3 runs to 15 residues. Germline-derived CDR1 and CDR2 are MDHEN and SYDVKM. Trimming took off 5 bases at V and 1 base at J, with 12 bases between the two ends. The data are from a study of blood T cell repertoires in COVID-19. Clones were sequenced by immunoSEQ multiplex PCR, and TCRdb holds only the in-frame ones, with some missing. This repertoire shows some 220,000 clones, roughly 84% found once; its top ten account for more than 9%. The source is a man in his forties or fifties with active or convalescent COVID-19. Sequencing was carried out using peripheral blood. V and J are TRBV28 and TRBJ1-5; tentatively, D is TRBD1 (6 bases). CDR3 nucleotide sequence: TGTGCCAGCAGTCCGGGACAACTGAGCAATCAGCCCCAGCATTTT. This sequence encodes CASSPGQLSNQPQHF.